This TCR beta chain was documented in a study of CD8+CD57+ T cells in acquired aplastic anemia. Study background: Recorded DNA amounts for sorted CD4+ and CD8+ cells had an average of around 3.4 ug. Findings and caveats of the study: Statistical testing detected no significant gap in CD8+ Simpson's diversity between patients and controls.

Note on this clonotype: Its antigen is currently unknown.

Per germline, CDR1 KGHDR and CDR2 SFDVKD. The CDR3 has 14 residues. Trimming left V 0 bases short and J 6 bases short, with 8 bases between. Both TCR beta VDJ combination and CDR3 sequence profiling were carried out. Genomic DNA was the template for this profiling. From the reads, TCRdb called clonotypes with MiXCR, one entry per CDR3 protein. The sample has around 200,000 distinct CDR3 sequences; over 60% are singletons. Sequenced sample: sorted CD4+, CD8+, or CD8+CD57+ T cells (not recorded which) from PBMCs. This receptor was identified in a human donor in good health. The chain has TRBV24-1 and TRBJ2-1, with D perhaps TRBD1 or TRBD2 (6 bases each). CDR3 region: CATSDLPGANEQFF. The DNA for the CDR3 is TGTGCCACCAGTGATTTGCCGGGGGCCAATGAGCAGTTCTTC.